The clone carrying this TCR beta chain showed up just a few times. Its antigen is as yet unknown. This CDR3 contains 14 residues. The germline V gene has CDR1 MNHNS and CDR2 SASEGT. Trimming took 6 bases from V and 7 from J, leaving 16 bases between them. TCRdb redid the calling of the 5' RACE reads with MiXCR, one entry per CDR3 protein. The table shows approximately 550,000 distinct CDR3 sequences, with about a fifth occurring only once. The data stem from a study of identical twins. Whole-study results and caveats: Cord blood's abundant beta clonotypes had fewer insertions, unlike memory repertoires.

A further study also used this sample, focusing on yellow fever vaccine responses in identical twins.

This chain links TRBV6-1 with TRBJ2-1, with a tentative D call TRBD2 (5 bases). Material for sequencing was CD4+ T cells sorted from blood. This clonotype was obtained from a woman younger than 35 in good health. CDR3 sequence reads: CASRAGLLGNEQFF. For the CDR3, the DNA is TGTGCCAGCAGGGCCGGCCTACTAGGGAATGAGCAGTTCTTC.